Listed below are T cell receptor beta chains from one sample, sequenced in a study of T-cell reconstitution after alpha-beta-depleted transplantation in children. Via MiXCR, TCRdb re-called the PCR reads, giving one row per CDR3 protein. The sample has 280,000 or so distinct CDR3 sequences, around a tenth seen once. Sample: peripheral blood, taken 180 days after TCRalphabeta/CD19-depleted stem cell transplant. The receptors stem from a male patient aged 2-15 years who had a stem cell transplant for chronic granulomatous disease, so the T cells may come from the graft donor. CDR3s include the opening cysteine and the closing phenylalanine or tryptophan. Fields, in order: V gene, CDR3 protein.

V gene: TRBV5-1; CDR3 protein: CASRRDNEKLFF
V gene: TRBV6-1; CDR3 protein: CASRNPNNEQFF
V gene: TRBV11-2; CDR3 protein: CASSPLLTDTQYF
V gene: TRBV20-1; CDR3 protein: CSADSIRGEQYF
V gene: TRBV11-1; CDR3 protein: CASSLTGGGTEAFF
V gene: TRBV12-3/TRBV12-4; CDR3 protein: CASRETGGRVTQYF
V gene: TRBV28; CDR3 protein: CASSLTGAHQETQYF
V gene: TRBV6-5; CDR3 protein: CASSRQGAQPQHF
V gene: TRBV12-3/TRBV12-4; CDR3 protein: CASRMTGRTDTQYF
V gene: TRBV29-1; CDR3 protein: CSVDRDSVSETQYF
V gene: TRBV6-5; CDR3 protein: CASSSWASGTEAFF
V gene: TRBV6-5; CDR3 protein: CASRSGRLSGNTIYF
V gene: TRBV10-3; CDR3 protein: CAISLGIYEQYF
V gene: TRBV3-1; CDR3 protein: CASSQTSYEQYF
V gene: TRBV3-1; CDR3 protein: CASRNYGYTF
V gene: TRBV6-1; CDR3 protein: CASRSGQLDTYEQYF
V gene: TRBV18; CDR3 protein: CASSPPRPGKTYEQYF
V gene: TRBV7-8; CDR3 protein: CASRYTGGLAYTDTQYF
V gene: TRBV18; CDR3 protein: CASSPVAGDNYGYTF
V gene: TRBV11-1; CDR3 protein: CASSRGLAGVWISYNEQFF
V gene: TRBV7-3; CDR3 protein: CASSIQLGYEQYF
V gene: TRBV5-1; CDR3 protein: CASSLKGPQGYEQYF
V gene: TRBV2; CDR3 protein: CATHIGANVLTF
V gene: TRBV4-2; CDR3 protein: CASSQDQAGTGRSEAFF
V gene: TRBV29-1; CDR3 protein: CSAGQGSYERYF
V gene: TRBV5-1; CDR3 protein: CASSLELAAYEQYF
V gene: TRBV5-8; CDR3 protein: CASSLGMGISHEQYF
V gene: TRBV11-2; CDR3 protein: CASSWGWDSSFYEQYF
V gene: TRBV15; CDR3 protein: CATSRDRTGAGNQPQHF
V gene: TRBV7-9; CDR3 protein: CASSTVVGTSYNEQFF
V gene: TRBV20-1; CDR3 protein: CSASPLGANTGELFF
V gene: TRBV27; CDR3 protein: CASSRTGGLEQYF
V gene: TRBV7-3; CDR3 protein: CASSLDRGRPQYF
V gene: TRBV5-6; CDR3 protein: CASSLRGALFSGANVLTF
V gene: TRBV12-3/TRBV12-4; CDR3 protein: CAICLALMGSSYSNQPQHF
V gene: TRBV20-1; CDR3 protein: CSARGGSNTEAFF
V gene: TRBV27; CDR3 protein: CASSHSPDYGYTF